This TCR beta chain is drawn from a study of blood T cell repertoires in COVID-19. This table comes from immunoSEQ multiplex PCR, and its TCRdb copy is limited to in-frame clones, with some not included. The data show 250,000 to 350,000 clones, with just over 85% seen just once and about 3% held by the top ten. CDR1 and CDR2 (germline): LGHNA, YSLEER. Unmatched junction bases numbered 7, after V lost 3 bases and J lost 5 bases. This CDR3 contains 16 residues. Sequenced input: peripheral blood. The rearrangement joins TRBV4-3 to TRBJ2-3, with 11 bases lining up with TRBD1. This receptor was identified in a woman aged 25 to 45 with active or convalescent COVID-19. CDR3 coding DNA: TGCGCCAGCAGCCAGGGGCCCGGGACAGGGGGAGATACGCAGTATTTT. Its translation is CASSQGPGTGGDTQYF.